This is a list of T cell receptor beta chains from one sample in a study of identifying expanded T cells in peripheral blood. Sequencing was performed with immunoSEQ multiplex PCR; in TCRdb, only in-frame clones are kept and a portion is missing. The data show around 63,000 clones, with 70% to 90% seen just once and roughly 5% held by the top ten. Sequencing was performed on blood. The receptors were sampled from a person aged 18-70 years in good health. The CDR3 runs from the conserved cysteine through the conserved F or W. The D gene is left open where the match is weak. The size entry is marked missing in some rows and otherwise reads once, few, many or a size class.

V gene: TRBV25-1; D gene: -; clone size: -; J gene: TRBJ1-4; CDR3 DNA: TGTGCCAGCAGTGAATTCGGAACGCCGGATGAAAAACTGTTTTTT; CDR3 protein: CASSEFGTPDEKLFF
V gene: TRBV18; D gene: TRBD1; clone size: -; J gene: TRBJ2-7; CDR3 DNA: TGTGCCAGCTCACCACCGACAGGGGATAGGAACGAGCAGTACTTC; CDR3 protein: CASSPPTGDRNEQYF
V gene: TRBV27; D gene: -; clone size: -; J gene: TRBJ2-7; CDR3 DNA: TGTGCCAGCAGTTCCGGACACGCCTACGAGCAGTACTTC; CDR3 protein: CASSSGHAYEQYF
V gene: TRBV28; D gene: TRBD2; clone size: -; J gene: TRBJ2-5; CDR3 DNA: TGTGCCAGCACCCCCGGGGTAGCGGGGGTGGACCAGTACTTC; CDR3 protein: CASTPGVAGVDQYF
V gene: TRBV6-4; D gene: TRBD2; clone size: few; J gene: TRBJ2-2; CDR3 DNA: TGTGCCAGCAGCGGGGGGGCCACCGGGGAGCTGTTTTTT; CDR3 protein: CASSGGATGELFF
V gene: TRBV4-1; D gene: -; clone size: -; J gene: TRBJ1-1; CDR3 DNA: TGCGCCAGCAGCCAAGATCTGAACGGGTGGGGTGAAGCTTTCTTT; CDR3 protein: CASSQDLNGWGEAFF
V gene: TRBV29-1; D gene: -; clone size: once; J gene: TRBJ2-5; CDR3 DNA: TGCAGCGTCGGGGAGCCCGAAGGGACCCAGTACTTC; CDR3 protein: CSVGEPEGTQYF
V gene: TRBV7-9; D gene: -; clone size: -; J gene: TRBJ1-2; CDR3 DNA: TGTGCCAGCAGCTTATTGGCGGTGGGCTATGGCTACACCTTC; CDR3 protein: CASSLLAVGYGYTF
V gene: TRBV28; D gene: TRBD1; clone size: -; J gene: TRBJ2-7; CDR3 DNA: TGTGCCAGCAGCTACAGGGGAACAAACGAGCAGTACTTC; CDR3 protein: CASSYRGTNEQYF
V gene: TRBV7-2; D gene: -; clone size: -; J gene: TRBJ2-5; CDR3 DNA: TGTGCCAGCCGGGGGCGGAGCCAAGAGACCCAGTACTTC; CDR3 protein: CASRGRSQETQYF
V gene: TRBV10-3; D gene: -; clone size: few; J gene: TRBJ1-3; CDR3 DNA: TGTGCCATCAGTGAGAGGATGGACACCATATATTTT; CDR3 protein: CAISERMDTIYF
V gene: TRBV27; D gene: -; clone size: -; J gene: TRBJ2-1; CDR3 DNA: TGTGCCAGCAGTTTACAGGGTAACGACTACAATGAGCAGTTCTTC; CDR3 protein: CASSLQGNDYNEQFF
V gene: TRBV11-1; D gene: TRBD2; clone size: -; J gene: TRBJ2-7; CDR3 DNA: TGTGCCAGCAGCTTGGTCTCGAGCGGGGGGGCGAAGGAGCAGTACTTC; CDR3 protein: CASSLVSSGGAKEQYF
V gene: TRBV30; D gene: -; clone size: -; J gene: TRBJ2-7; CDR3 DNA: TGTGCCTGGAGTGTACGGCTGGCAGGTCGAGAGCAGTACTTC; CDR3 protein: CAWSVRLAGREQYF
V gene: TRBV27; D gene: -; clone size: -; J gene: TRBJ1-2; CDR3 DNA: TGTGCCAGCAGTTTATCGATGGGGACGCTTTATGGCTACACCTTC; CDR3 protein: CASSLSMGTLYGYTF
V gene: TRBV9; D gene: TRBD1; clone size: once; J gene: TRBJ2-2; CDR3 DNA: TGTGCCAGCAGCGTAAGGGACAGGGGCACCGGGGAGCTGTTTTTT; CDR3 protein: CASSVRDRGTGELFF
V gene: TRBV5-1; D gene: -; clone size: -; J gene: TRBJ2-7; CDR3 DNA: TGCGCCAGCAGCTTGTTTCCGGCTGGCGAGCAGTACTTC; CDR3 protein: CASSLFPAGEQYF
V gene: TRBV27; D gene: -; clone size: -; J gene: TRBJ2-1; CDR3 DNA: TGTGCCAGCAGGGACGGGAGAAAGGGTTGGGCGCAGTTCTTC; CDR3 protein: CASRDGRKGWAQFF
V gene: TRBV30; D gene: TRBD2; clone size: -; J gene: TRBJ2-1; CDR3 DNA: TGTGCCTGGAGTGGATCCGGGGGGGCCTACAATGAGCAGTTCTTC; CDR3 protein: CAWSGSGGAYNEQFF
V gene: TRBV18; D gene: TRBD1; clone size: -; J gene: TRBJ1-5; CDR3 DNA: TGTGCCAGCTCACCATCCCGGGACAGGGTTTCCAATCAGCCCCAGCATTTT; CDR3 protein: CASSPSRDRVSNQPQHF